These T cell receptor beta chains were read from a single sample in a study of cytomegalovirus exposure and HLA in healthy donors. Sequencing used immunoSEQ multiplex PCR; TCRdb keeps in-frame clones, though not all of them. Of around 150,000 clones in the sample, over 60% were seen once. Sequenced input: PBMCs. The receptor source for this set is a woman aged 45-65 years in good health and CMV-seropositive. The CDR3 runs from the conserved cysteine through the conserved F or W.

j_call | v_call | cdr3_aa
TRBJ2-7 | TRBV7-2 | CASSLDRFSYEQYF
TRBJ2-7 | TRBV19 | CASAEQGISYEQYF
TRBJ1-2 | TRBV5-6 | CASSPKQGYGYTF
TRBJ2-7 | TRBV10-2 | CASSGGQGMDEQYF
TRBJ2-5 | TRBV30 | CASGQQETQYF
TRBJ1-2 | TRBV19 | CASSIDRGGIYGYTF
TRBJ1-2 | TRBV27 | CASSPTPGGSGYGYTF
TRBJ1-1 | TRBV5-8 | CASSLYRTEAFF
TRBJ2-1 | TRBV7-9 | CASSPRGTSGGARNEQFF
TRBJ2-7 | TRBV7-9 | CASSSPGAQEQYF
TRBJ2-5 | TRBV2 | CASRGTDHQETQYF
TRBJ2-1 | TRBV19 | CASTSEAENYNEQFF
TRBJ2-7 | TRBV4-2 | CASSQTVGPSYEQYF
TRBJ2-7 | TRBV9 | CASSASRASSSEQYF
TRBJ1-1 | TRBV7-2 | CASREGWNTEAFF
TRBJ1-5 | TRBV2 | CASSHKNRDRGSNQPQHF
TRBJ1-2 | TRBV29-1 | CSVEQTGRVNGYTF
TRBJ2-2 | TRBV7-2 | CASMGLAGTGELFF
TRBJ1-2 | TRBV5-4 | CASSGGAGEVGYTF
TRBJ2-2 | TRBV9 | CASSVDPSGRKDTGELFF
TRBJ1-1 | TRBV19 | CASSMGEGNTEAFF
TRBJ2-5 | TRBV18 | CASSPPSPRGQETQYF
TRBJ2-2 | TRBV7-8 | CASSDGQADTGELFF
TRBJ2-1 | TRBV5-6 | CASSGETSGRPYNEQFF
TRBJ1-2 | TRBV28 | CASSSPGTGPNYGYTF
TRBJ2-7 | TRBV2 | CASSGAGKREHEQYF
TRBJ1-2 | TRBV7-2 | CASSLPDWAGGYTF
TRBJ1-3 | TRBV6-5 | CASSYSNSHSGNTIYF
TRBJ1-2 | TRBV4-1 | CASSQPGQVNYGYTF
TRBJ2-2 | TRBV2 | CASTRGQGGTGELFF
TRBJ1-1 | TRBV11-2 | CASSLYGRNTEAFF
TRBJ2-7 | TRBV7-2 | CASSQDRGLTYEQYF
TRBJ2-5 | TRBV7-2 | CASSLNPPGGGGETQYF
TRBJ2-2 | TRBV6-5 | CASSLAGTTGELFF
TRBJ2-3 | TRBV19 | CASSIQGQGQDTQYF
TRBJ2-7 | TRBV28 | CASRPYLRGSSYEQYF
TRBJ2-3 | TRBV29-1 | CSARGILGQVTTDTQYF
TRBJ1-5 | TRBV7-2 | CASSLGRDQPQHF
TRBJ2-7 | TRBV2 | CASSSLRGAYEQYF
TRBJ2-7 | TRBV7-9 | CASSGSRLEQYF
TRBJ2-1 | TRBV6-5 | CASSSQGVRFF
TRBJ2-7 | TRBV7-2 | CASSLAPVTYEQYF